The sample holds many counts of the clone carrying this TCR beta chain. The germline V and J ends were trimmed by 1 base and 7 bases, with 15 bases remaining between them. Germline V gene data show CDR1 as SGDLS and CDR2 as YYNGEE. This CDR3 spans 16 amino acids. This record comes from a study of early T cells in non-severe SARS-CoV-2 infection. One entry per CDR3 protein, called by TCRdb with MiXCR from the 5' RACE reads. This table holds tens of thousands of distinct CDR3 sequences, approximately 12% found once. This chain uses TRBV9 with TRBJ1-6; D is possibly TRBD1 (6 bases). This TCR was sampled from an adult who was a healthcare worker with PCR-confirmed SARS-CoV-2 infection or an uninfected control (not recorded which). Sequenced material: whole blood. The CDR3 region has the DNA TGTGCCAGCAGCGTACACAGGGAGAAGGTCAATTCACCCCTCCACTTT. Residues: CASSVHREKVNSPLHF.